This T cell receptor (beta chain) is from a study of beta chain features in type 1 diabetes. Trimming stripped 7 bases from V and 8 bases from J, with 17 bases between. Germline V lookup: CDR1 LNHDA, CDR2 SQIVND (reference sequence). The CDR3 consists of 14 residues. Reverse transcribing all isolated RNA meant expressed TCRB transcripts were sequenced. The method was immunoSEQ multiplex PCR; TCRdb's version includes in-frame clones alone and lacks a portion of them. The data contain about 900,000 clones, 15% to 20% of them singletons. The chain has TRBV19 and TRBJ1-4; D possibly corresponds to TRBD1 (6 bases). This TCR was recovered from a woman aged 18-29 years in good health. Input material: naive CD4+ T cells from blood. The CDR3 protein is CASNDWGRQEKLFF. Written as DNA, the CDR3 is TGTGCCAGTAACGATTGGGGGCGCCAGGAAAAACTGTTTTTT.